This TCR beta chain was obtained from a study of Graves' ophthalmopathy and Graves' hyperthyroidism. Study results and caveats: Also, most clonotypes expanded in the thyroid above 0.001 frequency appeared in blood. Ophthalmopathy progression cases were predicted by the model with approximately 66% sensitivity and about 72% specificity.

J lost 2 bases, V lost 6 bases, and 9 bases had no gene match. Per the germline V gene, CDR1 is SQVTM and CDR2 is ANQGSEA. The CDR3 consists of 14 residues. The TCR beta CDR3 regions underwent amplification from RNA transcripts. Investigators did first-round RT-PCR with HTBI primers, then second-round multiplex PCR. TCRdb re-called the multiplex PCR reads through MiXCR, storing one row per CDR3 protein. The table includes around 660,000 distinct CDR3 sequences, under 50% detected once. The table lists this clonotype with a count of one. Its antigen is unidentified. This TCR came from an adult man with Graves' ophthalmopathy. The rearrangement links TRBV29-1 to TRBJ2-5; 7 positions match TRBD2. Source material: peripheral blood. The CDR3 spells CSVPFGTMQETQYF. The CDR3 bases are TGCAGCGTCCCCTTCGGGACTATGCAAGAGACCCAGTACTTC.